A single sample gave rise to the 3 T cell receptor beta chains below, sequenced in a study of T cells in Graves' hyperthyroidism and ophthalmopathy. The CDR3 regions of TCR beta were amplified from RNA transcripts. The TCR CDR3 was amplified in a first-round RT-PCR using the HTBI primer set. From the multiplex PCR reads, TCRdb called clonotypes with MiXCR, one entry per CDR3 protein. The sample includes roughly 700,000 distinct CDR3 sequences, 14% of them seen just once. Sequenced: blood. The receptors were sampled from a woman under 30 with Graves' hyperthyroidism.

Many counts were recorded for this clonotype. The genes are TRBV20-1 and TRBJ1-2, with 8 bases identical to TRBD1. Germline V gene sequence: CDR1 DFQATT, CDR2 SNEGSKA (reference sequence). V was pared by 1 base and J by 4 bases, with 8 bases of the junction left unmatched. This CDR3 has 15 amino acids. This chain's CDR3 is CSARVPDRGAYGYTF. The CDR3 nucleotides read TGCAGTGCTAGAGTCCCCGACAGGGGCGCCTATGGCTACACCTTC.

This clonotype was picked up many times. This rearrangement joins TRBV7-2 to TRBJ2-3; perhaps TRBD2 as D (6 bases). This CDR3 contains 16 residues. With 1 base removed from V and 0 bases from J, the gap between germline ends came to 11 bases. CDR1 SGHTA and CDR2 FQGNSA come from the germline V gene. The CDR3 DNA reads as TGTGCCAGCAGCTTAGGTGCTAGCGTCAGCACAGATACGCAGTATTTT. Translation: CASSLGASVSTDTQYF.

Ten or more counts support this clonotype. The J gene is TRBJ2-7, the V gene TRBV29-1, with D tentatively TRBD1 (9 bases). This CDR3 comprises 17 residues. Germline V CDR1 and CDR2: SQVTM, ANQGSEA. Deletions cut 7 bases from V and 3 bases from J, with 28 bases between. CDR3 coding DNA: TGCAGCGCCGGGGGACAGGGCTTCGGCGGGAGGAGCTACGAGCAGTACTTC. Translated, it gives CSAGGQGFGGRSYEQYF.